These T cell receptor beta chains were read from a single sample in a study of identical twins. A single record per CDR3 protein comes from TCRdb applying MiXCR to the 5' RACE reads. Of 120,000 to 150,000 distinct CDR3 sequences listed, 3% to 4.5% were seen once; the top ten hold approximately 7.6%. Sequences were obtained from memory T cells sorted from blood. These receptor sequences come from a man aged 18 to 35 in good health. Both conserved end residues are part of each CDR3. The D gene is left open where the match is weak. Clone size appears in some rows only: once, few, many, or a class for an expanded clone.

d_call | j_call | clone_size | v_call | cdr3_aa | cdr3_nt
NA | TRBJ1-4 | many | TRBV2 | CASSGPATNEKLFF | TGTGCCAGCAGTGGGCCAGCAACTAATGAAAAACTGTTTTTT
NA | TRBJ2-5 | many | TRBV29-1 | CSVGWLEKYF | TGCAGCGTTGGCTGGCTAGAGAAGTACTTC
TRBD2 | TRBJ2-7 | many | TRBV28 | CASRPGQGTSGTYEQYF | TGTGCCAGCAGGCCAGGACAAGGGACTAGCGGGACCTACGAGCAGTACTTC
NA | TRBJ2-1 | many | TRBV10-3 | CAVNGRGHNEQFF | TGTGCCGTAAACGGGAGAGGACACAATGAGCAGTTCTTC
NA | TRBJ2-2 | NA | TRBV2 | CASRWWEDNGELFF | TGTGCCAGCAGATGGTGGGAGGACAACGGGGAGCTGTTTTTT
TRBD1 | TRBJ1-6 | many | TRBV5-4 | CASSLGGQEFSPLHF | TGTGCCAGCAGCTTGGGGGGACAGGAGTTCTCACCCCTCCACTTT
NA | TRBJ2-1 | many | TRBV4-3 | CASSQGTGGGKSYNEQFF | TGCGCCAGCAGCCAAGGAACCGGGGGCGGAAAATCCTACAATGAGCAGTTCTTC
NA | TRBJ2-5 | many | TRBV2 | CASSETLSWPGETQYF | TGTGCCAGCAGTGAAACCCTAAGTTGGCCGGGAGAGACCCAGTACTTC
NA | TRBJ2-1 | many | TRBV20-1 | CSARDPGTGGNEQFF | TGCAGTGCTAGAGATCCCGGGACTGGTGGCAATGAGCAGTTCTTC
TRBD2 | TRBJ2-1 | many | TRBV19 | CASSATGTSGWHEQFF | TGTGCCAGTAGTGCAACCGGGACTAGCGGGTGGCATGAGCAGTTCTTC
TRBD2 | TRBJ2-1 | many | TRBV6-5 | CASSSLAGRYNEQFF | TGTGCCAGCAGTTCACTAGCGGGACGATACAATGAGCAGTTCTTC
NA | TRBJ1-5 | many | TRBV11-2 | CASSLGAGGNQPQHF | TGTGCCAGCAGCTTAGGGGCAGGGGGCAATCAGCCCCAGCATTTT
TRBD1 | TRBJ1-6 | many | TRBV12-3/TRBV12-4 | CASSRQGGGSPLHF | TGTGCCAGCAGTAGACAGGGAGGAGGTTCACCCCTCCACTTT
NA | TRBJ2-5 | NA | TRBV10-3 | CAIRGGAGLGSETQYF | TGTGCCATCCGAGGGGGGGCGGGATTGGGCAGTGAGACCCAGTACTTC
NA | TRBJ2-3 | many | TRBV10-3 | CAISPDVSTDTQYF | TGTGCCATCAGTCCGGACGTAAGCACAGATACGCAGTATTTT
TRBD2 | TRBJ2-1 | many | TRBV7-9 | CASSPPGTSGANEQFF | TGTGCCAGCAGCCCCCCCGGGACTAGCGGAGCCAATGAGCAGTTCTTC
TRBD2 | TRBJ2-7 | many | TRBV7-2 | CASTTGGSLGEQYF | TGTGCCAGCACCACAGGCGGGAGTCTCGGCGAGCAGTACTTC
TRBD2 | TRBJ2-3 | NA | TRBV6-4 | CASSAGTSGAQYF | TGTGCCAGCAGTGCCGGGACTAGCGGGGCGCAGTATTTT
NA | TRBJ1-1 | many | TRBV3-1 | CASNQDRGVGGAFF | TGTGCCAGCAACCAAGATAGAGGGGTCGGAGGAGCTTTCTTT
NA | TRBJ1-1 | many | TRBV5-1 | CASSLELGARSEAFF | TGCGCCAGCAGCTTGGAGCTGGGGGCGCGGAGTGAAGCTTTCTTT
TRBD1 | TRBJ1-2 | many | TRBV20-1 | CSAPGQLSYGYTF | TGCAGTGCTCCGGGACAGCTGAGCTATGGCTACACCTTC
TRBD2 | TRBJ2-1 | few | TRBV30 | CAWSTGLAGIYNEQFF | TGTGCCTGGAGTACAGGACTAGCGGGAATCTACAATGAGCAGTTCTTC
NA | TRBJ1-3 | many | TRBV12-3/TRBV12-4 | CASSLTGNTIYF | TGTGCCAGCAGTTTAACGGGAAACACCATATATTTT
NA | TRBJ2-3 | many | TRBV20-1 | CSAPVGRSITLPTDTQYF | TGCAGTGCTCCGGTGGGCAGGTCAATAACTTTGCCCACAGATACGCAGTATTTT
TRBD2 | TRBJ2-3 | many | TRBV6-4 | CASSLSVSGRRLPQIYRTDTQYF | TGTGCCAGCAGTCTCTCCGTTAGCGGGAGGCGCCTACCACAAATCTATCGCACAGATACGCAGTATTTT
TRBD2 | TRBJ2-7 | many | TRBV4-3 | CASRQGLAVNYEQYF | TGCGCCAGCAGACAAGGACTAGCGGTAAACTACGAGCAGTACTTC
NA | TRBJ2-1 | NA | TRBV18 | CASSPPGGTPFDEQFF | TGTGCCAGCTCACCACCGGGGGGCACCCCCTTTGATGAGCAGTTCTTC
TRBD1 | TRBJ2-1 | many | TRBV12-3/TRBV12-4 | CASRRRQGVDNEQFF | TGTGCCAGCAGACGACGACAGGGGGTGGACAATGAGCAGTTCTTC
NA | TRBJ1-1 | many | TRBV4-3 | CASSQGLGLKNTEAFF | TGCGCCAGCAGCCAAGGGCTGGGACTTAAGAACACTGAAGCTTTCTTT
TRBD1 | TRBJ2-7 | many | TRBV5-1 | CASSLDRGNYEQYF | TGCGCCAGCAGCTTGGACAGGGGTAACTACGAGCAGTACTTC
TRBD1 | TRBJ1-1 | many | TRBV4-1 | CASSQETGSTEAFF | TGCGCCAGCAGCCAGGAGACAGGGAGTACTGAAGCTTTCTTT